This record looks at one T cell receptor beta chain sequence and its context. The antigen remains unidentified. The sample originates from a study of cytomegalovirus exposure and HLA in healthy donors. Study-wide context: Earlier sequencing of 150 million to 200 million T cells yielded 100 million to 140 million unique TCR beta sequences. Points from the study as a whole: TCR beta chains numbering roughly 150 were designated cytomegalovirus-associated.

The study ran its PCR with 60 Vbeta and 13 Jbeta primers. Source study methods: In a later analysis, of approximately 81 million unique beta chains, about 12 million appeared in at least two donors. The method was immunoSEQ multiplex PCR; TCRdb's version includes in-frame clones alone and lacks a portion of them. V and J calls and clone size are given by that table; D and trimming were obtained from the DNA. The repertoire holds some 130,000 clones, with around four fifths as singletons. Material: PBMCs. The TCR sequence derives from a woman in her 40s in good health and CMV-seropositive.

CDR3 region: CASSEYRLGGETQYF. Written as DNA, the CDR3 is TGTGCCAGCAGTGAATACCGCTTAGGAGGGGAGACCCAGTACTTC. The chain couples TRBV6-1 to TRBJ2-5; a possible D gene is TRBD2 (6 bases). The CDR3 sequence is 15 residues long. The germline V and J ends were trimmed by 2 bases and 5 bases, with 15 bases remaining between them. CDR1 and CDR2 (germline): MNHNS, SASEGT.